This TCR beta chain was recorded in a study of blood T cell repertoires in COVID-19. At the level of the study: Whether acute or convalescent, the COVID-19 samples came from the United States, Italy and Spain.

The germline V gene has CDR1 KGHSH and CDR2 LQKENI. The CDR3 is 17 residues long. Trimming cost V 2 bases and J 5 bases, with 18 bases left between them. The repertoire was sequenced with immunoSEQ multiplex PCR; TCRdb's copy has only in-frame clones and lacks some. The data hold some 290,000 clones, with 90% to 95% observed a single time. The J gene is TRBJ2-2, the V gene TRBV18; D unclear. Source material: PBMCs or T cells enriched from blood (not recorded which). The source of this sequence is a woman between 25 and 40 years old who had been exposed to COVID-19. The CDR3 here is CASSPVSILLSTGELFF. DNA for the CDR3: TGTGCCAGCTCACCAGTCTCTATTTTGCTGTCTACCGGGGAGCTGTTTTTT.